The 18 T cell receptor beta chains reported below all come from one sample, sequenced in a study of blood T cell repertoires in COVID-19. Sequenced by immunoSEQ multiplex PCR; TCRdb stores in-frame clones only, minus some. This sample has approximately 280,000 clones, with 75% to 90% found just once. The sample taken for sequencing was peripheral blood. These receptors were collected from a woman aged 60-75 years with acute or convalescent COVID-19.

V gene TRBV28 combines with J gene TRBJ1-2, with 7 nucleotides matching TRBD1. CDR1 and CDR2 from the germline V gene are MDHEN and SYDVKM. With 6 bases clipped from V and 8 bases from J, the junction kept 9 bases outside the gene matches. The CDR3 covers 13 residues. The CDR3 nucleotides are TGTGCCAGCAGACCTCCCGGGACAGTGGGCTACACCTTC. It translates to CASRPPGTVGYTF.

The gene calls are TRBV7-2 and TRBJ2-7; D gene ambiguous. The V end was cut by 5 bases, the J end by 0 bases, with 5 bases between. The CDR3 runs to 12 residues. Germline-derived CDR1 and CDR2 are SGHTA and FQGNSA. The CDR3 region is CASSPRSYEQYF. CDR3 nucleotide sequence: TGTGCCAGCAGCCCCCGCTCCTACGAGCAGTACTTC.

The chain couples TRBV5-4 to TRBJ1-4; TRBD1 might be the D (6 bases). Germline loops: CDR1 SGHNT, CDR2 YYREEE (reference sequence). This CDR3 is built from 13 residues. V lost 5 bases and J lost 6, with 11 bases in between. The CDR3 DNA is TGTGCCAGCAGGAACAAGGGGGATGAAAAACTGTTTTTT. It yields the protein CASRNKGDEKLFF.

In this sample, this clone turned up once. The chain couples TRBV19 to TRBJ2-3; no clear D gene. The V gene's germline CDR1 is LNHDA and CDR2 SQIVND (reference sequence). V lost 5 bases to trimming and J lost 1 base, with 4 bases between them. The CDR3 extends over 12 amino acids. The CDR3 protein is CASSPGTDTQYF. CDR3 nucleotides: TGTGCCAGTAGTCCAGGCACAGATACGCAGTATTTT.

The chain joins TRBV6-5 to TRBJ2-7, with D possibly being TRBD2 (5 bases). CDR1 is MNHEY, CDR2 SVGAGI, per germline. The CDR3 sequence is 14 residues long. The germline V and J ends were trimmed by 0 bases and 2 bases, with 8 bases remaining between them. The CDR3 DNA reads TGTGCCAGCAGTTACTCGAAGACTACCTACGAGCAGTACTTC. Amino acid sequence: CASSYSKTTYEQYF.

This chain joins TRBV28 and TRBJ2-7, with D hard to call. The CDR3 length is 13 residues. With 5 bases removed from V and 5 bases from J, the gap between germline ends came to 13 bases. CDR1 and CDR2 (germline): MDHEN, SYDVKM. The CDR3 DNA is TGTGCCAGCAGTCTCCTAGAAAGCCACGAGCAGTACTTC. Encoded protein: CASSLLESHEQYF.

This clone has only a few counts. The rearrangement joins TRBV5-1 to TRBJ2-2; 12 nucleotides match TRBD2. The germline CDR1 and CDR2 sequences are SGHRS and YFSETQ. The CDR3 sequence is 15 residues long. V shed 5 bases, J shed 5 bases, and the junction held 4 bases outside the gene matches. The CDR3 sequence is CASRLAGGGTGELFF. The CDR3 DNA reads TGCGCCAGCAGACTAGCGGGAGGCGGAACCGGGGAGCTGTTTTTT.

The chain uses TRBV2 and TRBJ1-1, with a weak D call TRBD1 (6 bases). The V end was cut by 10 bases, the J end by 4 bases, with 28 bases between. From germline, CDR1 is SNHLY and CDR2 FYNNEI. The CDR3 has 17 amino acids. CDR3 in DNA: TGTGCCAACGCCAGGGGTGGGAACCTCGGCATAGGCACTGAAGCTTTCTTT. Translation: CANARGGNLGIGTEAFF.

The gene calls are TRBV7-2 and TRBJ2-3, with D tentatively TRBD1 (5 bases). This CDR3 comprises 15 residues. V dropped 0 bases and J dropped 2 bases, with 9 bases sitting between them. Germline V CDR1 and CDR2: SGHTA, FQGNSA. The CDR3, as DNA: TGTGCCAGCAGCTTAGCAGGGGCCTACACAGATACGCAGTATTTT. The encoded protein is CASSLAGAYTDTQYF. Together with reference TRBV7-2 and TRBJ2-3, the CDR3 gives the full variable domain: GAGVSQSPSNKVTEKGKDVELRCDPISGHTALYWYRQSLGQGLEFLIYFQGNSAPDKSGLPSDRFSAERTGGSVSTLTIQRTQQEDSAVYLCASSLAGAYTDTQYFGPGTRLTVL.

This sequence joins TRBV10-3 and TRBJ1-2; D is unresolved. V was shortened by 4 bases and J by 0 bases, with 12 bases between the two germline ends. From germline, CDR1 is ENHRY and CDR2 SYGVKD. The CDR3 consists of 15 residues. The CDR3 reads CAISGESGANYGYTF. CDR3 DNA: TGTGCCATCAGTGGGGAGAGCGGGGCTAACTATGGCTACACCTTC.

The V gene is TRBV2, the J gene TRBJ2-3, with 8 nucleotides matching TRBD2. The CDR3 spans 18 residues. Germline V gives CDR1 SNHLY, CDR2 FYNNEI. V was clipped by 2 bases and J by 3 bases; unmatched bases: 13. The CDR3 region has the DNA TGTGCCAGCAGTGAATATCGGGCAGGGACTAGTCTGACAGATACGCAGTATTTT. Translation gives CASSEYRAGTSLTDTQYF.

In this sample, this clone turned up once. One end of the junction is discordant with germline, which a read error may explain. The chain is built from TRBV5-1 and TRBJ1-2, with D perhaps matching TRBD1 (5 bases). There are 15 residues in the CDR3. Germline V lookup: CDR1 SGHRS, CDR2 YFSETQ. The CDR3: CASSTPQGLPKIESF. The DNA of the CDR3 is TGCGCCAGCAGCACGCCCCAGGGTCTCCCTAAGATCGAGTCCTTC.

CDR3 coding DNA: TGTGCCAGCAGTTCCTCGACAGGGGAGACCCAGTACTTC. Amino acids: CASSSSTGETQYF. J is TRBJ2-5 and V is TRBV12-3 or TRBV12-4, with 7 bases matching TRBD1. The V and J ends lost 4 bases and 5 bases, in that order; junction bases with no gene match: 4. The CDR3 has 13 residues.

This chain's CDR3 is CAWTSTDTQYF. The CDR3 DNA is TGTGCCTGGACTAGCACAGATACGCAGTATTTT. This sequence joins TRBV30 and TRBJ2-3; D not resolved. The CDR3 has 11 amino acids. The germline V gene encodes CDR1 GTSNPN and CDR2 SVGIG (reference sequence). V was pared by 4 bases and J by 0 bases, with 2 bases between.

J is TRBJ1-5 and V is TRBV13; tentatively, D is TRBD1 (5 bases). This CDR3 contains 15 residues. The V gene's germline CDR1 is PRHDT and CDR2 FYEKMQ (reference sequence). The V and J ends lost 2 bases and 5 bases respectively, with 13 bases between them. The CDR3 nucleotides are TGTGCCAGCAGCTTAAATTCAGGGTTTGATCAGCCCCAGCATTTT. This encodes CASSLNSGFDQPQHF.

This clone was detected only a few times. The CDR3 loop reads CASSSGRNTIYF. The CDR3 DNA reads as TGTGCCAGCAGTTCAGGGAGGAACACCATATATTTT. This chain connects TRBV12-3 or TRBV12-4 to TRBJ1-3; maybe TRBD1 (5 bases). This CDR3 comprises 12 residues. V lost 4 bases, J lost 7 bases, and 8 bases lay in between.

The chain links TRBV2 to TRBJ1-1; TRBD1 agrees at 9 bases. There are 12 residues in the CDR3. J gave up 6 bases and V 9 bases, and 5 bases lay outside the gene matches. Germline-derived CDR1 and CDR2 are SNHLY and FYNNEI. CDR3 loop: CARTGGRSEAFF. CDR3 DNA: TGTGCCAGGACAGGGGGAAGGTCTGAAGCTTTCTTT. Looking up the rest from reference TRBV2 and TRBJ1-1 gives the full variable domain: EPEVTQTPSHQVTQMGQEVILRCVPISNHLYFYWYRQILGQKVEFLVSFYNNEISEKSEIFDDQFSVERPDGSNFTLKIRSTKLEDSAMYFCARTGGRSEAFFGQGTRLTVV.

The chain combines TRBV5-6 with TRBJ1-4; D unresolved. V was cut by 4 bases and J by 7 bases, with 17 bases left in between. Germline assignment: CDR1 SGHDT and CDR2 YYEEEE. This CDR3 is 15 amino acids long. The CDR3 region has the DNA TGTGCCAGCAGCCGTTCCCGGAGCGAGAGTGAAAAACTGTTTTTT. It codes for CASSRSRSESEKLFF. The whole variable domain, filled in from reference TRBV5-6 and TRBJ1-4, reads DAGVTQSPTHLIKTRGQQVTLRCSPKSGHDTVSWYQQALGQGPQFIFQYYEEEERQRGNFPDRFSGHQFPNYSSELNVNALLLGDSALYLCASSRSRSESEKLFFGSGTQLSVL.